This T cell receptor (beta chain) was captured in a study of shared clonotypes between healthy human individuals. This clone turned up a few times. Produced via immunoSEQ multiplex PCR; TCRdb's table is partial and in-frame only. The sample comprises 85,000 to 100,000 clones, 60% to 70% of which are singletons, and approximately 46% rests with the top ten. This CDR3 has 9 amino acids. The germline V gene has CDR1 SQVTM and CDR2 ANQGSEA. Between the trimmed V and J ends, which lost 3 bases and 6 bases, there was a span of 0 bases. The clonotype comes from a man aged 25-45 years in good health. The material sequenced was memory CD8+ T cells sorted from blood. The subset: CD45RO+ cells pooled with CCR7-negative TemRA cells. V gene TRBV29-1 combines with J gene TRBJ2-1; no clear D gene. The DNA of the CDR3 is TGCAGCGTTGACAATGAGCAGTTCTTC. Residues: CSVDNEQFF.